The sequence of this T cell receptor (beta chain) was determined in a study of CD8+CD57+ T cells in acquired aplastic anemia. On the study more broadly: Sorted CD4+ and CD8+ cell DNA averaged approximately 3.2 ug. CD4+ reads averaged around 10 million in healthy donors. Study-level results: With respect to CD8+ Simpson's diversity, patients and controls did not differ significantly.

The use of genomic DNA as template underpinned the TCR beta VDJ and CDR3 profiling. TCRdb passed the reads through MiXCR, listing each CDR3 protein once. The table lists some 220,000 distinct CDR3 sequences, approximately 35% of them singletons. Note on this clonotype: Its specificity is not known.

The germline V and J ends were trimmed by 3 bases and 5 bases, with 11 bases remaining between them. Germline lookup yields CDR1 LNHDA and CDR2 SQIVND (reference sequence). The CDR3 has 15 amino acids. The TCR comes from a human donor in good health, serving as a control. The chain couples TRBV19 to TRBJ1-6; D ambiguous. Source material: sorted CD4+, CD8+, or CD8+CD57+ T cells (not recorded which) from PBMCs. CDR3 coding DNA: TGTGCCAGTAGTATGGCGGAGACCAATAATTCACCCCTCCACTTT. It specifies CASSMAETNNSPLHF.